A selection of T cell receptor beta chains follows, all from one sample in a study of blood T cell repertoires in COVID-19. TCRdb's copy holds only in-frame clones and misses some; the assay was immunoSEQ multiplex PCR. The repertoire consists of 300,000 to 400,000 clones, with over 85% occurring once and the leading ten covering 2.6%. The material sequenced was PBMCs or T cells enriched from blood (not recorded which). These receptors came from a man in his sixties who had recovered from COVID-19. The CDR3 runs from the conserved cysteine through the conserved F or W. The order of the fields is J gene, D gene, V gene, clone size, CDR3 DNA, CDR3 protein. D genes are given only for firm matches. Only part of the rows carry a size: once, few, many, or a class if the clone is expanded.

TRBJ2-3,TRBD2,TRBV7-2,.,TGTGCCAGCAGCCAATCCGGCGGGAGTGCAGATACGCAGTATTTT,CASSQSGGSADTQYF
TRBJ1-4,.,TRBV5-6,.,TGTGCCAGCAGCTTGGAGCCGGGAGGTAATGAAAAACTGTTTTTT,CASSLEPGGNEKLFF
TRBJ1-2,.,TRBV30,.,TGTGCCTGGGTGAGGGATACGGGGGGCTACACCTTC,CAWVRDTGGYTF
TRBJ2-7,TRBD2,TRBV11-2,.,TGTGCCAGCAGCATATTAGCGGGAGGGTTAGTCGAGCAGTACTTC,CASSILAGGLVEQYF
TRBJ1-5,TRBD1,TRBV7-6,.,TGTGCCAGCAGCCCCCGGGACAGGGGGCGTCAGCCCCAGCATTTT,CASSPRDRGRQPQHF
TRBJ2-1,.,TRBV9,.,TGTGCCAGCAGCGGGTCCCTTAGGGGCTACAATGAGCAGTTCTTC,CASSGSLRGYNEQFF
TRBJ1-1,.,TRBV3-1/TRBV3-2,.,TGTGCCAGTGAAGGACACAAGAACACTGAAGCTTTCTTT,CASEGHKNTEAFF
TRBJ2-1,.,TRBV29-1,.,TGCAGCGTTGCCGGGCCGACTGACAGGCAAGGCTACAATGAGCAGTTCTTC,CSVAGPTDRQGYNEQFF
TRBJ1-6,TRBD1,TRBV27,.,TGTGCCAGCAGTTGGGGACAGGGGATAAATTCACCCCTCCACTTT,CASSWGQGINSPLHF
TRBJ2-7,TRBD1,TRBV6-1,.,TGTGCCAGCAGTGACATTCCCGGGACAGGGAGGGAGCAGTACTTC,CASSDIPGTGREQYF
TRBJ2-7,.,TRBV11-2,.,TGTGCCAGCAGCTCTCAGCGGAGGGTGACCGGTTCCGAGCAGTACTTC,CASSSQRRVTGSEQYF
TRBJ2-5,.,TRBV18,.,TGTGCCAGCTCACCGGGAGCCGCTGAGACCCAGTACTTC,CASSPGAAETQYF
TRBJ2-7,TRBD2,TRBV18,.,TGTGCCAGCTCACCGTTGGGTAGCGGGGGTCCCTCCTACGAGCAGTACTTC,CASSPLGSGGPSYEQYF
TRBJ1-5,.,TRBV19,.,TGTGCCAGTAGTAGGGAGGGGGTTGGGCTCGGCAATCAGCCCCAGCATTTT,CASSREGVGLGNQPQHF
TRBJ2-3,.,TRBV27,.,TGTGCCAGCAGTTTATCCGCAGGGCAGCGCACAGATACGCAGTATTTT,CASSLSAGQRTDTQYF
TRBJ2-3,TRBD1,TRBV15,.,TGTGCCACCAGCAGAGAGTTGGGATTTTCAGGAACAGGGGGCGCGAGCCCAGATACGCAGTATTTT,CATSRELGFSGTGGASPDTQYF
TRBJ2-1,TRBD2,TRBV2,.,TGTGCCAGCACCCACCCCGGGGGGTCCCCCTACAATGAGCAGTTCTTC,CASTHPGGSPYNEQFF
TRBJ2-1,TRBD1,TRBV5-1,.,TGCGCCAGCAGCCAAAAGGAAACAGGGGGCCCTTACAATGAGCAGTTCTTC,CASSQKETGGPYNEQFF
TRBJ2-1,.,TRBV6-2/TRBV6-3,.,TGTGCCAGCAGGTACCGCTCCTACAATGAGCAGTTCTTC,CASRYRSYNEQFF
TRBJ2-7,.,TRBV7-9,.,TGTGCCAGCAGCCTACAGGTCTCCTACGAGCAGTACTTC,CASSLQVSYEQYF
TRBJ1-2,.,TRBV19,once,TGTGCCAGTAGTCGGCAGGGATCATCGAGGGGCTACACCTTC,CASSRQGSSRGYTF
TRBJ2-3,TRBD1,TRBV5-1,.,TGCGCCAGCAGCTTGGGACAGGGCGAGCAGTATTTT,CASSLGQGEQYF